A selection of T cell receptor beta chains follows, all from one sample in a study of blood T cell repertoires in COVID-19. Profiling relied on immunoSEQ multiplex PCR, and the TCRdb table lists in-frame clones only, not all of them. This sample carries about 330,000 clones, approximately 86% of them seen once, and the ten largest clones take approximately 9.4%. Sample: peripheral blood. Receptors originate from a young man with COVID-19, enrolled during active disease. CDR3s include the opening cysteine and the closing phenylalanine or tryptophan. Fields, in order: CDR3 protein, CDR3 DNA, clone size, D gene, J gene, V gene. D genes are given only for firm matches. Clone size is not always given. Where it is, it says once, few, many or a class for expanded clones.

CASSYLFYVEQYF TGTGCCAGCAGTTACTTGTTCTACGTAGAGCAGTACTTC NA NA TRBJ2-7 TRBV6-2/TRBV6-3
CASSGTRPPDTQYF TGTGCCAGCAGCGGGACTCGCCCACCAGATACGCAGTATTTT NA NA TRBJ2-3 TRBV3-1/TRBV3-2
CASSTGQAASF TGTGCCAGCAGTACTGGACAGGCGGCCTCTTTC NA TRBD1 TRBJ2-7 TRBV12-3/TRBV12-4
CASSWGTGLNQPQHF TGTGCCAGCAGCTGGGGGACAGGGCTAAATCAGCCCCAGCATTTT NA TRBD1 TRBJ1-5 TRBV5-6
CASSLAYRDTEAFF TGTGCCAGCAGCTTGGCCTACAGGGACACTGAAGCTTTCTTT NA NA TRBJ1-1 TRBV5-5
CASSLDRVMLGYTF TGTGCCAGCAGCTTAGACAGGGTAATGCTTGGCTACACCTTC NA NA TRBJ1-2 TRBV7-8
CASSLGSDSTDTQYF TGTGCCAGCAGCTTAGGGAGCGATAGCACAGATACGCAGTATTTT NA NA TRBJ2-3 TRBV11-2
CASSHPDRAPYEQYF TGTGCCAGCAGCCACCCTGACAGGGCCCCCTACGAGCAGTACTTC few TRBD1 TRBJ2-7 TRBV6-6
CASSDEPGTYGYTF TGTGCCAGCAGTGATGAACCGGGGACATATGGCTACACCTTC NA NA TRBJ1-2 TRBV6-4
CASSVTGASTEAFF TGTGCCAGCAGCGTAACAGGGGCCAGCACTGAAGCTTTCTTT NA TRBD1 TRBJ1-1 TRBV9
CASSESQGTTKKLFF TGTGCCAGCAGTGAATCCCAGGGTACAACTAAAAAACTGTTTTTT NA NA TRBJ1-4 TRBV2
CASQSGRRVTGELFF TGTGCCAGCCAGAGCGGGAGGCGTGTCACCGGGGAGCTGTTTTTT NA TRBD2 TRBJ2-2 TRBV18
CASSYPLQGRSTEAFF TGTGCCAGCAGTTACCCTTTACAGGGGAGGTCGACTGAAGCTTTCTTT NA TRBD1 TRBJ1-1 TRBV6-2/TRBV6-3
CASSRIAGANTGELFF TGTGCCAGCAGCCGGATAGCGGGGGCGAACACCGGGGAGCTGTTTTTT NA TRBD2 TRBJ2-2 TRBV5-6
CASSTRTGSYGYTF TGTGCCAGCAGCACGCGGACAGGGAGCTATGGCTACACCTTC NA TRBD1 TRBJ1-2 TRBV9
CASTRGDSNQPQHF TGTGCCAGCACCAGGGGGGACAGCAATCAGCCCCAGCATTTT NA TRBD1 TRBJ1-5 TRBV28
CASSSPGNTEAFF TGTGCCAGCAGCTCCCCAGGGAACACTGAAGCTTTCTTT NA NA TRBJ1-1 TRBV7-3
CASSPRTGIMNTEAFF TGTGCCAGTAGTCCTAGGACAGGAATTATGAACACTGAAGCTTTCTTT NA TRBD1 TRBJ1-1 TRBV19
CASRSLGTLSYNEQFF TGTGCCAGCAGAAGTTTGGGGACACTCTCCTACAATGAGCAGTTCTTC NA NA TRBJ2-1 TRBV25-1
CASSPGTGDILNTEAFF TGTGCCAGCAGCCCCGGGACAGGGGACATATTGAACACTGAAGCTTTCTTT NA TRBD1 TRBJ1-1 TRBV6-2/TRBV6-3
CASSVAVAGVRETQYF TGTGCCAGCAGCGTAGCTGTAGCGGGAGTAAGAGAGACCCAGTACTTC few TRBD2 TRBJ2-5 TRBV9
CASSRLAGNIQYF TGTGCCAGCAGTCGACTAGCCGGGAACATTCAGTACTTC once TRBD2 TRBJ2-4 TRBV27